This T cell receptor (beta chain) was observed in a study of T cells in localized non-small cell lung cancer. Findings and limits, study-wide: Greater blood T cell density accompanied longer overall survival.

On this clone: Its antigen is unknown.

Here immunoSEQ multiplex PCR was the method, and the copy in TCRdb shows in-frame clones only, minus some. The table lists about 28,000 clones, about nine tenths of them singletons. This CDR3 comprises 15 residues. Per the germline V gene, CDR1 is KGHSH and CDR2 is LQKENI. Trimming took 5 bases from V and 10 from J, leaving 18 bases between them. The receptor was isolated from a male donor older than 55 with stage I lung adenocarcinoma. The J gene is TRBJ1-6, the V gene TRBV18; the D is unclear. Material: peripheral blood, obtained before any cancer treatment. CDR3 residues: CASSSSTDPSSPLHF. CDR3 DNA sequence: TGTGCCAGCTCATCTTCCACGGACCCCTCCTCACCCCTCCACTTT.